The TCR beta chain under discussion was sequenced for a study of yellow fever vaccine responses in identical twins. Study conclusions and caveats: Reportedly, the response of twins' T cells to the vaccine seemed partly convergent, partly personalized.

CDR3 length equals 17 residues. Between the trimmed V and J ends, which lost 0 bases and 4 bases, there was a span of 17 bases. CDR1 and CDR2 from the germline V gene are SGDLS and YYNGEE. TCRdb analysed the RT-PCR reads with MiXCR anew, one entry per CDR3 protein. The sample has around 16,000 distinct CDR3 sequences, roughly 80% seen once. A word on this clonotype: Its antigen is currently unknown.

The sequences come from T cells from blood (PBMCs), unsorted or a sorted subset (not recorded which), collected before or after yellow fever vaccination (not recorded which). This TCR was sampled from a woman in her late teens or twenties who received the yellow fever vaccine. The chain uses TRBV9 and TRBJ2-1; the D call may be TRBD1 or TRBD2 (7 bases each). Here the CDR3 DNA reads TGTGCCAGCAGCGTAGTCCCAAACAGGGGACTATACAATGAGCAGTTCTTC. Its translation: CASSVVPNRGLYNEQFF.